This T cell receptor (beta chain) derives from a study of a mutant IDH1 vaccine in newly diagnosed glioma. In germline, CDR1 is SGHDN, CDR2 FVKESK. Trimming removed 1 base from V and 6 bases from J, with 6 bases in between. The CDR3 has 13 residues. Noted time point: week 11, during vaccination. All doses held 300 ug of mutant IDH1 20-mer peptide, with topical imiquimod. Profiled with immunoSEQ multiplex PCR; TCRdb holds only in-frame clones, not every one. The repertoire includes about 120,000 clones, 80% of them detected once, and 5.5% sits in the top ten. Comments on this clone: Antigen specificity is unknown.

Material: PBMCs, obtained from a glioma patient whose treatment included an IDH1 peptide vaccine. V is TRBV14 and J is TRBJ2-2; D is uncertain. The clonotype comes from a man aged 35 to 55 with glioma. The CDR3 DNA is TGTGCCAGCAGCCAAGCCCTGTCCGGGGAGCTGTTTTTT. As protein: CASSQALSGELFF.